A selection of T cell receptor beta chains follows, all from one sample in a study of human T cells and chemical hapten exposure. A single record per CDR3 protein comes from TCRdb applying MiXCR to the RACE reads. The table lists fewer than 85,000 distinct CDR3 sequences, over 8.5% of them singletons. Sequencing used whole blood. The receptors here all came from a male donor in good health. Some clones in this sample may be carry-over from other donors' samples. CDR3s include the opening cysteine and the closing phenylalanine or tryptophan. D genes are given only for firm matches. The size entry is marked missing in some rows and otherwise reads once, few, many or a size class.

abundance: NA; d_gene: NA; j_gene: TRBJ1-4; v_gene: TRBV7-9; CDR3aa: CASSLWDGDPNEKLFF; CDR3nt: TGTGCCAGCAGCTTATGGGACGGGGACCCTAATGAAAAACTGTTTTTT
abundance: many; d_gene: NA; j_gene: TRBJ1-1; v_gene: TRBV18; CDR3aa: CASSLGYQNTEAFF; CDR3nt: TGTGCCAGCTCACTTGGATATCAGAACACTGAAGCTTTCTTT
abundance: NA; d_gene: NA; j_gene: TRBJ2-2; v_gene: TRBV2; CDR3aa: CASRVDTGELFF; CDR3nt: TGTGCCAGCAGAGTCGACACCGGGGAGCTGTTTTTT
abundance: few; d_gene: TRBD1; j_gene: TRBJ2-3; v_gene: TRBV28; CDR3aa: CASSFTGGAADTQYF; CDR3nt: TGTGCCAGCAGTTTTACAGGGGGAGCGGCAGATACGCAGTATTTT
abundance: NA; d_gene: TRBD1; j_gene: TRBJ1-2; v_gene: TRBV15; CDR3aa: CATSPRTGGYTF; CDR3nt: TGTGCCACCAGCCCCCGGACAGGTGGCTACACCTTC
abundance: NA; d_gene: NA; j_gene: TRBJ1-1; v_gene: TRBV10-3; CDR3aa: CAIATPNTEAFF; CDR3nt: TGTGCCATCGCTACCCCTAACACTGAAGCTTTCTTT
abundance: many; d_gene: NA; j_gene: TRBJ1-6; v_gene: TRBV27; CDR3aa: CASSFRMGNSPLHF; CDR3nt: TGTGCCAGCAGTTTCAGGATGGGCAATTCACCCCTCCACTTT
abundance: NA; d_gene: TRBD1; j_gene: TRBJ1-2; v_gene: TRBV12-3/TRBV12-4; CDR3aa: CASSTDRGRLGYTF; CDR3nt: TGTGCCAGCAGTACGGACAGGGGTAGACTTGGCTACACCTTC
abundance: NA; d_gene: NA; j_gene: TRBJ2-7; v_gene: TRBV9; CDR3aa: CASSVAGGTSAYEQYF; CDR3nt: TGTGCCAGCAGCGTAGCGGGCGGAACGTCCGCCTACGAGCAGTACTTC
abundance: NA; d_gene: NA; j_gene: TRBJ2-1; v_gene: TRBV11-3; CDR3aa: CASSLSMSNEQFF; CDR3nt: TGTGCCAGCAGCCTCTCCATGAGCAATGAGCAGTTCTTC
abundance: many; d_gene: NA; j_gene: TRBJ1-1; v_gene: TRBV29-1; CDR3aa: CSVARSAEAFF; CDR3nt: TGCAGCGTAGCTCGGAGCGCTGAAGCTTTCTTT
abundance: many; d_gene: NA; j_gene: TRBJ2-1; v_gene: TRBV20-1; CDR3aa: CSAIPPLYNEQFF; CDR3nt: TGCAGTGCTATCCCTCCTCTATACAATGAGCAGTTCTTC
abundance: few; d_gene: TRBD2; j_gene: TRBJ2-1; v_gene: TRBV7-6; CDR3aa: CASSRGLAGGNSYNEQFF; CDR3nt: TGTGCCAGCAGCCGGGGACTAGCGGGGGGGAACTCTTACAATGAGCAGTTCTTC
abundance: NA; d_gene: TRBD1; j_gene: TRBJ2-3; v_gene: TRBV12-5; CDR3aa: CASGSTGGRTDTQYF; CDR3nt: TGTGCTAGTGGTTCGACAGGGGGACGCACAGATACGCAGTATTTT
abundance: few; d_gene: TRBD2; j_gene: TRBJ2-2; v_gene: TRBV10-3; CDR3aa: CAISLYGGRNTGELFF; CDR3nt: TGTGCCATCAGTTTGTATGGCGGGAGGAATACCGGGGAGCTGTTTTTT
abundance: few; d_gene: NA; j_gene: TRBJ1-1; v_gene: TRBV2; CDR3aa: CASSEGLKTEAFF; CDR3nt: TGTGCCAGCAGCGAAGGGTTGAAGACTGAAGCTTTCTTT
abundance: many; d_gene: TRBD2; j_gene: TRBJ2-7; v_gene: TRBV20-1; CDR3aa: CSATTSGDYEQYF; CDR3nt: TGCAGTGCCACGACTAGCGGGGACTACGAGCAGTACTTC
abundance: NA; d_gene: NA; j_gene: TRBJ2-1; v_gene: TRBV7-9; CDR3aa: CASSLRGPTENEQFF; CDR3nt: TGTGCCAGCAGCTTAAGGGGCCCTACGGAGAATGAGCAGTTCTTC
abundance: NA; d_gene: NA; j_gene: TRBJ2-7; v_gene: TRBV12-3/TRBV12-4; CDR3aa: CASSHGGPYEQYF; CDR3nt: TGTGCCAGCAGTCACGGGGGGCCCTACGAGCAGTACTTC
abundance: NA; d_gene: NA; j_gene: TRBJ1-2; v_gene: TRBV6-5; CDR3aa: CASKVALAGNGYTF; CDR3nt: TGTGCCAGCAAAGTAGCACTGGCGGGGAATGGCTACACCTTC